The entry below gives a single T cell receptor beta chain sequence along with its context. No antigen is known for it. These data belong to a study of OX40 agonist ivuxolimab in advanced cancers. Across the study: The patients' treatment was ivuxolimab, an agonistic anti-OX40 (CD134) antibody. The group had a mean age of around 60 years, ranged from about 23 to 79, and was less than 85% male.

Study outcomes and limitations: Some nonresponders likewise displayed low normalized T-cell clonal expansion. Clonal expansion from baseline to week 6 occurred in both CD4+ and CD8+ T cells.

Profiling relied on immunoSEQ multiplex PCR, and the TCRdb table lists in-frame clones only, not all of them. This sample carries about 120,000 clones, around 87% of them seen once, and the ten largest clones take roughly 0.59%. The sample was CD4+ or CD8+ T cells sorted from blood, taken in a trial of the OX40 agonist ivuxolimab. The clonotype comes from an adult with an advanced solid tumor such as melanoma, head and neck, liver or kidney cancer.

The CDR3 region is CAIKDARDGEQYF. CDR3 bases: TGTGCCATCAAAGACGCGAGGGATGGGGAGCAGTACTTC. J is TRBJ2-5 and V is TRBV10-3; possible D gene TRBD2, 5 bases. The V and J ends lost 7 bases and 11 bases respectively, with 20 bases between them. Germline V lookup: CDR1 ENHRY, CDR2 SYGVKD. This CDR3 spans 13 amino acids.